The 10 T cell receptor beta chains reported below all come from one sample, sequenced in a study of cytomegalovirus exposure and HLA in healthy donors. Primers for the PCR totalled 60 Vbeta and 13 Jbeta. Profiled with immunoSEQ multiplex PCR; TCRdb holds only in-frame clones, not every one. The table lists more than 100,000 clones, approximately 79% of them singletons. The sequenced sample consisted of PBMCs. The receptors here all came from a man in his fifties in good health and CMV-seropositive.

There are a few counts of this clone. The chain carries TRBV4-1 and TRBJ1-1, with D hard to call. With 0 bases removed from V and 4 bases from J, the gap between germline ends came to 9 bases. Germline V gene data show CDR1 as MGHRA and CDR2 as YSYEKL. CDR3 length: 14 residues. In DNA form, the CDR3 reads TGCGCCAGCAGCCAAGAGTCGGGAGGCACTGAAGCTTTCTTT. It yields the protein CASSQESGGTEAFF.

The chain links TRBV5-4 to TRBJ2-3, with TRBD2 identical over 12 bases. This CDR3 region has 16 residues. Trimming took 7 bases from V and 2 from J; bases not matched to a gene: 8. Germline loops: CDR1 SGHNT, CDR2 YYREEE (reference sequence). The CDR3 is CASGPSGRADTDTQYF. The CDR3 DNA reads as TGTGCCAGCGGACCTAGCGGGAGGGCCGACACAGATACGCAGTATTTT.

This clone was seen a single time. J is TRBJ1-1 and V is TRBV6-4; unclear D gene. The CDR3 consists of 13 residues. CDR1 is MRHNA and CDR2 is SNTAGT in the germline V gene. Between the trimmed V and J ends, which lost 5 bases and 0 bases, there was a span of 7 bases. In DNA, the CDR3 is TGTGCCAGCAGTACCAGTGTGAACACTGAAGCTTTCTTT. Protein product: CASSTSVNTEAFF.

The rearrangement uses TRBV4-3 and TRBJ1-1, with 7 bases aligning to TRBD1. V shed 4 bases and J 4 bases; nucleotides not matched to a gene: 9. Germline CDR1 LGHNA, CDR2 YSLEER. This CDR3 has 15 amino acids. CDR3 amino acids: CASSRESTGFTEAFF. CDR3 sequence (DNA): TGCGCCAGCAGCCGCGAATCGACAGGGTTCACTGAAGCTTTCTTT.

About this clone: The germline gene is not matched at one end of the junction; a read error may be the cause. The rearrangement uses TRBV7-9 and TRBJ1-1; the match to TRBD1 covers 11 bases. The CDR3 has 16 residues. Germline V gene data show CDR1 as SEHNR and CDR2 as FQNEAQ (reference sequence). The CDR3 region is CSSSLERTGGNTEAFF. For the CDR3, the DNA is TGTTCCAGCAGCTTAGAACGGACAGGGGGCAACACTGAAGCTTTCTTT.

CDR3 DNA sequence: TGTGCCAGCGATTCACAGGGTAAAACTGAAGCTTTCTTT. Translated, it gives CASDSQGKTEAFF. The chain joins TRBV2 to TRBJ1-1; perhaps TRBD1 as D (6 bases). The CDR3 is 13 amino acids. V gave up 8 bases and J gave up 5 bases, with 15 bases separating them. From germline, CDR1 is SNHLY and CDR2 FYNNEI.

This clone came up a few times. The germline gene is not matched at one end of the junction; a read error may be the cause. This chain joins TRBV5-6 and TRBJ1-5; 7 nucleotides match TRBD1. The length of the CDR3 is 15 residues. CDR1 and CDR2 from the germline V gene are SGHDT and YYEEEE. The CDR3 spells CASSLTGTDTQPQHF. Here the CDR3 DNA reads TGCGCCAGCAGCTTAACCGGGACAGATACTCAGCCCCAGCATTTT.

The chain couples TRBV19 to TRBJ2-2; the match to TRBD1 covers 8 bases. Germline loops: CDR1 LNHDA, CDR2 SQIVND (reference sequence). The CDR3 loop spans 15 amino acids. V shed 5 bases, J shed 7 bases, and the junction held 9 bases outside the gene matches. CDR3 in amino acids: CASSPWTGSDGELFF. In nucleotides, the CDR3 is TGTGCCAGTAGTCCCTGGACAGGGAGCGACGGGGAGCTGTTTTTT.

This chain uses TRBV5-1 with TRBJ2-1; 11 bases map to TRBD2. CDR1 and CDR2 (germline): SGHRS, YFSETQ. CDR3 length equals 16 residues. The trim removed 4 bases at V and 7 bases at J, leaving 10 bases unmatched. CDR3 amino acids: CASSPGTSGFKNEQFF. The DNA of the CDR3 is TGCGCCAGCAGCCCGGGGACTAGCGGCTTCAAGAATGAGCAGTTCTTC.

The chain has TRBV27 and TRBJ2-7, with D possibly TRBD2 on 7 matching bases. The CDR3 runs 15 residues. Trimming pared 2 bases from V and 0 bases from J, leaving 11 bases between. Per the germline V gene, CDR1 is MNHEY and CDR2 is SMNVEV (reference sequence). CDR3 sequence (DNA): TGTGCCAGCAGTTTAAGGGGGGGGGCCTCCTACGAGCAGTACTTC. This encodes CASSLRGGASYEQYF.